What follows are 21 T cell receptor beta chains derived from one specimen sequenced in a study of molecular identifiers for immune sequencing clone quantification. MiXCR, run by TCRdb on the PCR reads, gives a single entry per CDR3 protein. The data show around 460,000 distinct CDR3 sequences, roughly 23% seen once. The sample taken for sequencing was naive CD8+ T cells from blood, with Jurkat cell RNA spiked in. Subset given: FACS-sorted CD8+CD4-CCR7+CD45RA+ naive T cells. The receptors here all came from a human donor in good health. Some libraries in this study had Jurkat cell RNA spiked in.

This clonotype was recorded at least ten times. This rearrangement joins TRBV28 to TRBJ2-5; D may be TRBD2 (6 bases). Germline V gene sequence: CDR1 MDHEN, CDR2 SYDVKM. CDR3 size: 17 residues. The V and J ends lost 3 bases and 0 bases respectively, with 17 bases between them. CDR3 region: CASSFRSELAYQETQYF. Here the CDR3 DNA reads TGTGCCAGCAGTTTCAGGTCGGAACTAGCTTACCAAGAGACCCAGTACTTC.

This clonotype was seen at least ten times. The chain has TRBV5-5 and TRBJ2-5; 10 positions match TRBD2. This CDR3 region has 18 residues. CDR1 SGHKS and CDR2 YYEKEE come from the germline V gene (reference sequence). The CDR3: CTAGGGGGKRGDQETQYF. CDR3 DNA: TGTACAGCGGGGGGGGGCGGTGGCAAACGAGGCGACCAAGAGACCCAGTACTTC.

This clonotype was recorded a few times. V and J are TRBV6-4 and TRBJ2-3, with D unclear. Germline V gene data show CDR1 as MRHNA and CDR2 as SNTAGT. V lost 1 base to trimming and J lost 2 bases, with 7 bases between them. The CDR3 covers 14 residues. The DNA of the CDR3 is TGTGCCAGCAGTGACTACGGCCTCACAGATACGCAGTATTTT. Translating it yields CASSDYGLTDTQYF.

The gene calls are TRBV4-3 and TRBJ2-1, with 8 positions matching TRBD1. V lost 1 base and J lost 8; bases outside the gene matches: 7. The CDR3 has 15 residues. Per the germline V gene, CDR1 is LGHNA and CDR2 is YSLEER. CDR3 protein: CASSQGKAGGYEQFF. The CDR3 DNA sequence: TGCGCCAGCAGCCAAGGAAAGGCAGGGGGCTATGAGCAGTTCTTC.

This clonotype was recorded at least ten times. The rearrangement uses TRBV7-9 and TRBJ2-3, with D tentatively TRBD2 (6 bases). Germline V gene lookup returns CDR1 SEHNR and CDR2 FQNEAQ (reference sequence). The CDR3 loop spans 15 amino acids. Trimming left V 3 bases short and J 3 bases short, with 13 bases between. The CDR3 bases are TGTGCCAGCAGCTTTAGCGGAGAGGGGACAGATACGCAGTATTTT. Translation gives CASSFSGEGTDTQYF.

This clonotype showed up just a few times. This chain connects TRBV7-3 to TRBJ2-1; 10 nucleotides line up with TRBD2. The CDR3 loop spans 17 amino acids. Trimming cost V 0 bases and J 5 bases; bases outside gene matches: 7. Germline CDR1 and CDR2: SGHTA and FQGTGA. The CDR3 nucleotides read TGTGCCAGCAGCTTAACACTAGGGACTAGCGACCACAATGAGCAGTTCTTC. It encodes CASSLTLGTSDHNEQFF.

The V call is TRBV7-4, the J call TRBJ2-2; 7 bases agree with TRBD2. V shed 5 bases and J 7 bases; nucleotides not matched to a gene: 7. The CDR3 is made up of 14 amino acids. Germline lookup yields CDR1 SGHVT and CDR2 SQSDAQ. In DNA form, the CDR3 reads TGTGCCAGCAGCGCCCCAGGCGGGGGCGGGGAGCTGTTTTTT. Translated: CASSAPGGGGELFF. The full variable domain, rest sourced from reference TRBV7-4 and TRBJ2-2, is GAGVSQSPRYKVAKRGRDVALRCDSISGHVTLYWYRQTLGQGSEVLTYSQSDAQRDKSGRPSGRFSAERPERSVSTLKIQRTEQGDSAVYLCASSAPGGGGELFFGEGSRLTVL.

The chain is built from TRBV20-1 and TRBJ2-7; TRBD1 is a possible D gene (6 bases). CDR1 and CDR2 from the germline V gene are DFQATT and SNEGSKA (reference sequence). V lost 2 bases to trimming and J lost 1 base, with 9 bases between them. The CDR3 has 13 residues. CDR3 residues: CSARHRVSYEQYF. CDR3 coding DNA: TGCAGTGCTAGACACAGGGTATCCTACGAGCAGTACTTC.

J is TRBJ1-2 and V is TRBV30, with a weak D call TRBD1 (6 bases). CDR3 length: 14 amino acids. Germline V gene sequence: CDR1 GTSNPN, CDR2 SVGIG (reference sequence). Trimming cost V 1 base and J 7 bases, with 16 bases left between them. The CDR3 bases are TGTGCCTGGAGTGCCCGAGGGGGTTACGCTGGCTACACCTTC. It translates to CAWSARGGYAGYTF.

The CDR3 here is CASSFGTGETGELFF. CDR3 bases: TGTGCCAGCAGCTTTGGGACAGGGGAGACCGGGGAGCTGTTTTTT. The chain links TRBV7-3 to TRBJ2-2; 10 positions match TRBD1. This CDR3 is built from 15 residues. CDR1 SGHTA and CDR2 FQGTGA come from the germline V gene. V was clipped by 3 bases and J by 5 bases; unmatched bases: 3.

This clonotype has only a few counts. The J gene is TRBJ1-4, the V gene TRBV25-1; no firm D call. This CDR3 has 16 residues. CDR1 and CDR2 (germline): MGHDK, SYGVNS. Trimming removed 4 bases at V and 7 bases at J, with 19 bases between. The CDR3 loop reads CASSGAGVRIVEKLFF. CDR3 in DNA: TGTGCCAGCAGTGGGGCGGGTGTTCGGATTGTTGAAAAACTGTTTTTT. Using reference TRBV25-1 and TRBJ1-4 for the parts outside the CDR3, the full variable domain is EADIYQTPRYLVIGTGKKITLECSQTMGHDKMYWYQQDPGMELHLIHYSYGVNSTEKGDLSSESTVSRIRTEHFPLTLESARPSHTSQYLCASSGAGVRIVEKLFFGSGTQLSVL.

As for this clonotype: This could be a read error, since a much larger clone is one nucleotide away. This sequence joins TRBV12-3 or TRBV12-4 and TRBJ2-3, with 10 positions matching TRBD2. CDR3 length equals 20 residues. CDR3 residues: CASSTGQWSSGGDPGDTQCF. The CDR3 DNA is TGTGCCAGCAGTACTGGACAGTGGTCTAGCGGGGGAGACCCGGGAGATACGCAGTGTTTT.

The chain recombines TRBV11-2 with TRBJ1-1; D perhaps matches TRBD1 (5 bases). CDR3 size: 16 residues. Trimming shortened V by 6 bases and J by 0 bases, and 17 bases separated the two germline ends. Germline values: CDR1 SGHAT, CDR2 FQNNGV. The CDR3, as DNA: TGTGCCAGCAGTCCCTTCTTTGACAGTATGAACACTGAAGCTTTCTTT. It translates to CASSPFFDSMNTEAFF.

Concerning this clonotype itself: At one end the junction does not follow the germline gene, possibly because of a read error. This chain uses TRBV30 with TRBJ2-7; 9 bases line up with TRBD1. Per the germline V gene, CDR1 is GTSNPN and CDR2 is SVGIG (reference sequence). CDR3 size: 13 residues. The CDR3 bases are TGTGCCTGGAGAGGGACAGGGATCTACAAGCAGTACTTC. Its translation: CAWRGTGIYKQYF.

The rearrangement links TRBV7-6 to TRBJ2-3, with 12 bases that match TRBD2. With V trimmed by 1 base and J by 3 bases, 5 bases remained unmatched. Germline V gene lookup returns CDR1 SGHVS and CDR2 FNYEAQ. CDR3 size: 17 residues. The CDR3 DNA is TGTGCCAGCAGCTTAGTGCCTAGCGGGGGGGCGACAGATACGCAGTATTTT. This encodes CASSLVPSGGATDTQYF.

With regard to this clonotype: A clone one base away is much larger, so this may be a read error. It is likely a read error, because the conserved phenylalanine at the end of the CDR3 is missing. The chain combines TRBV7-6 with TRBJ2-3, with 7 bases lining up with TRBD1. With V trimmed by 5 bases and J by 2 bases, 10 bases remained unmatched. The CDR3 extends over 16 amino acids. Germline V gene sequence: CDR1 SGHVS, CDR2 FNYEAQ. The CDR3 coding sequence is TGTGCCAGCAGCCGAGACAGGGACAATCCCACAGATACGCAGTATTCT. This sequence encodes CASSRDRDNPTDTQYS.

This clonotype was recorded at least ten times. This chain uses TRBV20-1 with TRBJ1-5, with TRBD1 as a possible D gene (5 bases). Per the germline V gene, CDR1 is DFQATT and CDR2 is SNEGSKA (reference sequence). The V end lost 2 bases, the J end lost 5 bases, and 19 bases lay between the germline ends. The CDR3 totals 16 residues. The CDR3 here is CSARSSSRQRDQPQHF. CDR3 nucleotides: TGCAGTGCTAGAAGTTCTAGCCGACAGCGAGATCAGCCCCAGCATTTT.

This clonotype appeared many times. This sequence joins TRBV27 and TRBJ2-5; 8 bases are shared with TRBD1. The junction had 7 bases not matched to a gene; V was cut back by 3 bases and J by 4 bases. Germline V gives CDR1 MNHEY, CDR2 SMNVEV (reference sequence). This CDR3 is built from 15 residues. CDR3 DNA sequence: TGTGCCAGCAGTTTTGGACAGGGTATAGGAGAGACCCAGTACTTC. This gives the protein CASSFGQGIGETQYF.

This clonotype was seen a handful of times. The chain links TRBV20-1 to TRBJ2-5; 8 bases match TRBD1. This CDR3 comprises 15 residues. Germline CDR1 and CDR2: DFQATT and SNEGSKA (reference sequence). Germline trimming cut 2 bases from V and 4 bases from J; bases unmatched to any gene: 9. The CDR3 is CSARPRTGSGETQYF. CDR3 DNA: TGCAGTGCTAGACCACGGACAGGGTCGGGAGAGACCCAGTACTTC.

This clonotype has at least ten counts. The V gene is TRBV7-9, the J gene TRBJ1-1; D gene ambiguous. CDR3 size: 10 residues. V was shortened by 5 bases and J by 8 bases, with 6 bases between the two germline ends. Per germline, CDR1 SEHNR and CDR2 FQNEAQ (reference sequence). The CDR3 protein is CASSPREAFF. The CDR3 region has the DNA TGTGCCAGCAGCCCCCGGGAAGCTTTCTTT.

This clonotype showed up many times. The V call is TRBV19, the J call TRBJ2-1; 10 bases match TRBD2. The J segment lost 3 bases and the V segment lost 1 base, leaving 0 bases of the junction unmatched. The length of the CDR3 is 15 residues. Germline loops: CDR1 LNHDA, CDR2 SQIVND (reference sequence). CDR3 DNA sequence: TGTGCCAGTAGTATAGCTAGCGGGGGCTACAATGAGCAGTTCTTC. This sequence encodes CASSIASGGYNEQFF.